These 17 T cell receptor beta chains were sequenced from one sample in a study of shared clonotypes between healthy human individuals. Only in-frame clones appear in the TCRdb table, and some are missing; sequencing was by immunoSEQ multiplex PCR. The table has some 2,100,000 clones, about 92% seen once; the top ten hold 1.5% to 2%. The naive CD8 population came from CD45RO-negative cells selected for CCR7, without terminally differentiated effector memory CD45RA+ cells. Sequenced material: naive CD8+ T cells from PBMCs. The receptors originated from a man aged 18 to 30 in good health. Some clones in this sample may be carry-over from other donors' samples.

A remark on this clone: The sample has other DNA sequences that encode this CDR3 too. V usage is TRBV28 and J usage is TRBJ2-2; 13 bases are shared with TRBD2. This CDR3 region has 16 residues. Trimming at V came to 5 bases and at J to 4 bases, leaving 4 bases not matched to a gene. Germline V gene data show CDR1 as MDHEN and CDR2 as SYDVKM. The CDR3 reads CASSPRLAGGTGELFF. The CDR3, as DNA: TGTGCCAGCAGTCCCCGACTAGCGGGAGGCACCGGGGAGCTGTTTTTT.

This clone has only one observation. The rearrangement links TRBV13 to TRBJ2-2; 14 bases align to TRBD2. The CDR3 runs 19 residues. In germline, CDR1 is PRHDT, CDR2 FYEKMQ (reference sequence). The junction had 12 bases not matched to a gene; V was cut back by 5 bases and J by 4 bases. CDR3 DNA sequence: TGTGCCAGCAGCGGACTAGCGGGAGGCCTAAGCTTCGTCACCGGGGAGCTGTTTTTT. Protein product: CASSGLAGGLSFVTGELFF.

Of note for this clone: The sample contains more than one DNA sequence encoding this CDR3. This rearrangement joins TRBV6-4 to TRBJ1-1, with a possible D match to TRBD1 (6 bases). The germline gives CDR1 MRHNA, CDR2 SNTAGT. The CDR3 is 11 residues long. V lost 2 bases to trimming and J lost 8 bases, with 6 bases between them. The CDR3 DNA is TGTGCCAGCAGTGACGGGACAGAAGCTTTCTTT. Residues: CASSDGTEAFF.

V and J are TRBV27 and TRBJ2-1; no clear D. In germline, CDR1 is MNHEY, CDR2 SMNVEV (reference sequence). V lost 10 bases and J lost 0, with 10 bases in between. CDR3 length: 13 residues. The CDR3 DNA reads as TGTGCCACCGCCCCTAGCTCCTACAATGAGCAGTTCTTC. Amino acid sequence: CATAPSSYNEQFF.

The rearrangement links TRBV6-5 to TRBJ1-1, with D perhaps matching TRBD1 (5 bases). There are 14 residues in the CDR3. Trimming cost V 5 bases and J 8 bases, with 18 bases left between them. CDR1 and CDR2 from the germline V gene are MNHEY and SVGAGI. The CDR3 here is CASSLGTWNAEAFF. CDR3 bases: TGTGCCAGCAGTCTCGGGACGTGGAACGCCGAAGCTTTCTTT.

The genes are TRBV28 and TRBJ2-7; no clear D gene. This CDR3 is 15 amino acids long. Germline values: CDR1 MDHEN, CDR2 SYDVKM. Trimming stripped 5 bases from V and 4 bases from J, with 18 bases between. CDR3 region: CASSLPVGVRYEQYF. The DNA for the CDR3 is TGTGCCAGCAGTCTACCTGTTGGGGTGCGATACGAGCAGTACTTC.

The rearrangement links TRBV4-1 to TRBJ2-1, with D unclear. The CDR3 runs to 15 residues. Germline V lookup: CDR1 MGHRA, CDR2 YSYEKL. Trimming took 4 bases from V and 9 from J, leaving 19 bases between them. In nucleotides, the CDR3 is TGCGCCAGCAGCCTAAGACCCGCGAGTTCAGGTGAGCAGTTCTTC. Translated, it gives CASSLRPASSGEQFF.

This rearrangement joins TRBV28 to TRBJ1-1; no firm D call. This CDR3 has 18 residues. Per germline, CDR1 MDHEN and CDR2 SYDVKM. Between the trimmed V and J ends, which lost 1 base and 0 bases, there was a span of 18 bases. CDR3 bases: TGTGCCAGCAGTTTATTGCATCTTGGAGAGGACTTGAACACTGAAGCTTTCTTT. Amino acid sequence: CASSLLHLGEDLNTEAFF.

A single count supports this clone. CDR3 loop: CASSQGRSSTDSYEQYF. DNA of the CDR3: TGCGCCAGCAGCCAAGGGAGGTCTAGCACCGACTCCTACGAGCAGTACTTC. This chain connects TRBV4-3 to TRBJ2-7; D possibly corresponds to TRBD2 (5 bases). Trimming took off 1 base at V and 0 bases at J, with 16 bases between the two ends. The CDR3 spans 17 residues. Looked up from germline, CDR1 is LGHNA and CDR2 is YSLEER.

The chain recombines TRBV9 with TRBJ2-7; D not resolved. V lost 0 bases to trimming and J lost 0 bases, with 10 bases between them. In germline, CDR1 is SGDLS, CDR2 YYNGEE. The CDR3 runs to 15 residues. The CDR3 loop reads CASSVAAASSYEQYF. As DNA, the CDR3 is TGTGCCAGCAGCGTAGCGGCCGCAAGCTCCTACGAGCAGTACTTC.

The V call is TRBV4-3, the J call TRBJ1-1; D is uncertain. There are 14 residues in the CDR3. The germline V gene encodes CDR1 LGHNA and CDR2 YSLEER. The V end was cut by 4 bases, the J end by 2 bases, with 11 bases between. CDR3 loop: CASSPGVKNTEAFF. The CDR3 DNA reads TGCGCCAGCAGCCCAGGCGTTAAAAACACTGAAGCTTTCTTT.

This clone was recorded only once. The rearrangement joins TRBV9 to TRBJ2-1; TRBD1 or TRBD2 may be the D gene (5 bases each). The CDR3 is 13 residues long. Germline V gives CDR1 SGDLS, CDR2 YYNGEE. The V gene lost 0 bases and the J gene lost 9 bases, with 10 bases spanning the gap. CDR3 in DNA: TGTGCCAGCAGCGTAGGAGTAGGGACTGAGCAGTTCTTC. It translates to CASSVGVGTEQFF.

The rearrangement uses TRBV28 and TRBJ2-3; 7 nucleotides line up with TRBD2. The CDR3 has 19 amino acids. With V trimmed by 10 bases and J by 4 bases, 26 bases remained unmatched. CDR1 MDHEN and CDR2 SYDVKM come from the germline V gene. The CDR3 DNA reads TGTGCCACCCGGGGCCGAAGGAGCCGGGGGGAGGGCCGGGCAGATACGCAGTATTTT. Encoded protein: CATRGRRSRGEGRADTQYF.

On this clone itself: Distinct nucleotide sequences in the sample also encode this CDR3. This chain links TRBV19 with TRBJ1-1; unclear D gene. The CDR3 has 13 residues. Per the germline V gene, CDR1 is LNHDA and CDR2 is SQIVND (reference sequence). The V and J ends lost 6 bases and 0 bases respectively, with 8 bases between them. CDR3 DNA sequence: TGTGCCAGTAGCCCTACAGTGAACACTGAAGCTTTCTTT. It translates to CASSPTVNTEAFF.

This clone was found a few times. Other DNA variants within this sample encode the same CDR3. V usage is TRBV6-5 and J usage is TRBJ2-1; no reliable D call. Germline V gene lookup returns CDR1 MNHEY and CDR2 SVGAGI. V lost 0 bases, J lost 6 bases, and 3 bases lay in between. The CDR3 extends over 12 amino acids. The CDR3 reads CASSYSGNEQFF. CDR3 sequence (DNA): TGTGCCAGCAGTTACTCGGGCAATGAGCAGTTCTTC.

This chain joins TRBV20-1 and TRBJ2-7; no definite D call. Trimming shortened V by 6 bases and J by 5 bases, and 11 bases separated the two germline ends. The germline V gene encodes CDR1 DFQATT and CDR2 SNEGSKA (reference sequence). The CDR3 totals 11 residues. The CDR3: CSARRGDEQYF. CDR3 DNA sequence: TGCAGTGCGAGACGAGGCGACGAGCAGTACTTC.

This chain joins TRBV5-5 and TRBJ1-2; unclear D gene. Germline V gene lookup returns CDR1 SGHKS and CDR2 YYEKEE (reference sequence). V lost 2 bases to trimming and J lost 6 bases, with 8 bases between them. The CDR3 covers 12 residues. This chain's CDR3 is CASSLGRNGYTF. CDR3 in DNA: TGTGCCAGCAGCTTAGGGCGGAATGGCTACACCTTC.